This TCR beta chain was sequenced for a study of blood T cell repertoires in COVID-19. Across the whole study: Nucleic acid was either cDNA or gDNA, and it came from T cells, B-cell-depleted T cells, or PBMCs.

Looked up from germline, CDR1 is SGHNT and CDR2 is YYREEE (reference sequence). Trimming at V came to 3 bases and at J to 6 bases, leaving 6 bases not matched to a gene. This CDR3 has 14 amino acids. TCRdb keeps only in-frame clones here, not all; method: immunoSEQ multiplex PCR. The data show around 500,000 clones, over 75% seen once. Two negative PCRs, clearance, or symptom resolution were required of recovered Cohort 3 donors. The chain employs TRBV5-4 and TRBJ2-7; TRBD1 aligns across 10 bases. This TCR derives from a woman in her 40s who had recovered from COVID-19. The specimen was PBMCs or T cells enriched from blood (not recorded which). In nucleotides, the CDR3 is TGTGCCAGCAGCTCTGGGACAGGGGTGGGCGAGCAGTACTTC. Translating it yields CASSSGTGVGEQYF.